Following are 28 T cell receptor beta chains from one sample sequenced in a study of cytomegalovirus exposure and HLA in healthy donors. This PCR relied on a set of 60 Vbeta primers and 13 Jbeta primers. Sequencing used immunoSEQ multiplex PCR; TCRdb keeps in-frame clones, though not all of them. The data contain about 130,000 clones, 75% to 90% of them singletons. Sequencing was carried out using PBMCs. Every receptor here comes from a man in his forties or fifties in good health and CMV-seronegative.

The rearrangement links TRBV7-8 to TRBJ1-3; D is unresolved. Per the germline V gene, CDR1 is SGHVS and CDR2 is FQNEAQ. The CDR3 runs 16 residues. V was trimmed by 0 bases and J by 0 bases, leaving 9 bases between them. For the CDR3, the DNA is TGTGCCAGCAGCTTAGCGTTCGCCAGCTCTGGAAACACCATATATTTT. Residues: CASSLAFASSGNTIYF.

The V gene is TRBV5-1, the J gene TRBJ2-1; 7 nucleotides align to TRBD1. Germline CDR1 reads SGHRS; CDR2 reads YFSETQ. The CDR3 runs 12 residues. V lost 4 bases to trimming and J lost 7 bases; unmatched junction nucleotides: 2. The chain's CDR3 is CASSTDRNEQFF. In DNA form, the CDR3 reads TGCGCCAGCAGCACGGACAGGAATGAGCAGTTCTTC.

V is TRBV30 and J is TRBJ2-1, with D maybe TRBD2 (6 bases). Germline loops: CDR1 GTSNPN, CDR2 SVGIG (reference sequence). The CDR3 has 14 residues. V lost 2 bases, J lost 9 bases, and 17 bases lay in between. Here the CDR3 reads CAWSPTDRRGEQFF. The CDR3 bases are TGTGCCTGGAGTCCTACGGACCGGAGGGGTGAGCAGTTCTTC.

The chain combines TRBV10-3 with TRBJ2-7, with 8 bases aligning to TRBD1. The CDR3 is 14 residues long. V trimming: 6 bases; J trimming: 6 bases; junction bases outside the gene matches: 10. Germline CDR1 reads ENHRY; CDR2 reads SYGVKD. CDR3 coding DNA: TGTGCCATCAGCACTGCTCCTGACAGGGGCGAGCAGTACTTC. This gives the protein CAISTAPDRGEQYF.

This chain connects TRBV11-2 to TRBJ2-1, with D tentatively TRBD2 (7 bases). The ends were cut back, 3 bases at V and 2 bases at J, with 14 bases in the middle. The germline V gene encodes CDR1 SGHAT and CDR2 FQNNGV. The CDR3 is made up of 16 amino acids. This CDR3 is CASSLRGGVPYNEQFF. CDR3 sequence (DNA): TGTGCCAGCAGCTTGAGGGGGGGGGTTCCCTACAATGAGCAGTTCTTC.

The chain employs TRBV28 and TRBJ1-1, with D perhaps matching TRBD1 (6 bases). CDR1 is MDHEN, CDR2 SYDVKM, per germline. The CDR3 sequence is 14 residues long. The germline V and J ends were trimmed by 2 bases and 1 base, with 8 bases remaining between them. The CDR3 DNA reads as TGTGCCAGCAGTTTACTGACAGGGAACACTGAAGCTTTCTTT. This translates into CASSLLTGNTEAFF.

This clone was picked up a small number of times. The chain couples TRBV7-7 to TRBJ2-1; 11 bases agree with TRBD2. The CDR3 runs 16 residues. V dropped 5 bases and J dropped 8; count of bases not matched to a gene: 11. Germline loops: CDR1 SSHAT, CDR2 FNYEAQ (reference sequence). CDR3 in DNA: TGTGCCAGCAGCCTCGATAGCGGGAGGGCCGTAGATGAGCAGTTCTTC. Translated: CASSLDSGRAVDEQFF.

The chain recombines TRBV19 with TRBJ2-5, with TRBD1 matching 7 bases. Losses at the gene ends were 6 bases for V and 2 bases for J; bases not matched to a gene: 6. The CDR3 is 14 amino acids. CDR1 is LNHDA, CDR2 SQIVND, per germline (reference sequence). The CDR3 here is CASRNRGQQETQYF. CDR3 in DNA: TGTGCCAGTAGAAACAGGGGACAGCAAGAGACCCAGTACTTC.

This chain connects TRBV2 to TRBJ2-1; TRBD2 is a possible D gene (7 bases). Germline V gene data show CDR1 as SNHLY and CDR2 as FYNNEI. The CDR3 contains 13 residues. V gave up 6 bases and J gave up 5 bases, with 11 bases separating them. The CDR3 region is CASSSGTNNEQFF. In nucleotides, the CDR3 is TGTGCCAGCAGCAGCGGGACAAACAATGAGCAGTTCTTC.

The V and J genes are TRBV29-1 and TRBJ2-1; TRBD1 matches 9 bases. J gave up 8 bases and V 2 bases, and 7 bases lay outside the gene matches. Germline CDR1 reads SQVTM; CDR2 reads ANQGSEA. This CDR3 is built from 14 residues. The DNA of the CDR3 is TGCAGCGTTGAAAGGGGACAGGGTATCCATGAGCAGTTCTTC. Encoded protein: CSVERGQGIHEQFF.

This clone was counted a few times. Here the CDR3 DNA reads TGTGCCAGCAGGGAGGACAGAATGAACACTGAAGCTTTCTTT. As protein: CASREDRMNTEAFF. The genes are TRBV2 and TRBJ1-1; possible D gene TRBD1, 6 bases. The CDR3 consists of 14 residues. Trimming took off 6 bases at V and 0 bases at J, with 11 bases between the two ends. Germline V gene lookup returns CDR1 SNHLY and CDR2 FYNNEI.

The rearrangement links TRBV6-5 to TRBJ1-2; 9 nucleotides agree with TRBD1. V gave up 0 bases and J gave up 4 bases; unmatched junction bases: 3. Germline V CDR1 and CDR2: MNHEY, SVGAGI. CDR3 length equals 15 residues. The CDR3 protein is CASSYSTGGAYGYTF. DNA of the CDR3: TGTGCCAGCAGTTACTCGACAGGGGGTGCCTATGGCTACACCTTC.

The rearrangement joins TRBV6-8 to TRBJ2-7, with TRBD1 identical over 7 bases. The CDR3 consists of 15 residues. Germline V gives CDR1 MNHGY, CDR2 SAAAGT. J gave up 1 base and V 8 bases, and 11 bases lay outside the gene matches. Here the CDR3 DNA reads TGTGCCAGCCTCCGCACAGGGGTGAGGTCCTACGAGCAGTACTTC. Translated: CASLRTGVRSYEQYF.

This clone was seen only once. This chain connects TRBV5-4 to TRBJ2-5, with D tentatively TRBD1 (6 bases). The germline gives CDR1 SGHNT, CDR2 YYREEE (reference sequence). Between the trimmed V and J ends, which lost 4 bases and 1 base, there was a span of 11 bases. The CDR3 consists of 14 residues. The DNA for the CDR3 is TGTGCCAGCAGCCATCAGGACAGCCAAGAGACCCAGTACTTC. Encoded protein: CASSHQDSQETQYF.

J is TRBJ1-5 and V is TRBV19; the match to TRBD1 covers 7 bases. After removal of 7 bases from V and 6 bases from J, the junction contained 9 bases not matched to a gene. The CDR3 spans 14 residues. Germline CDR1 LNHDA, CDR2 SQIVND (reference sequence). DNA of the CDR3: TGTGCCAGTACCCCAGGGGGATTGAGTCAGCCCCAGCATTTT. Translation gives CASTPGGLSQPQHF.

The genes are TRBV11-2 and TRBJ2-1; the D gene is possibly TRBD2 (6 bases). The V end was cut by 4 bases, the J end by 5 bases, with 21 bases between. This CDR3 has 17 amino acids. CDR1 is SGHAT and CDR2 is FQNNGV in the germline V gene. Here the CDR3 reads CASSSIPAGSGHNEQFF. The CDR3 region has the DNA TGTGCCAGCAGCTCAATACCAGCGGGCTCGGGGCACAATGAGCAGTTCTTC. Drawing the rest from reference TRBV11-2 and TRBJ2-1, the complete variable domain is EAGVAQSPRYKIIEKRQSVAFWCNPISGHATLYWYQQILGQGPKLLIQFQNNGVVDDSQLPKDRFSAERLKGVDSTLKIQPAKLEDSAVYLCASSSIPAGSGHNEQFFGPGTRLTVL.

This clone has a single count. The V gene is TRBV28, the J gene TRBJ1-1, with 8 bases identical to TRBD1. The CDR3 totals 15 residues. Germline-derived CDR1 and CDR2 are MDHEN and SYDVKM. V trimming: 4 bases; J trimming: 1 base; junction bases outside the gene matches: 5. CDR3 bases: TGTGCCAGCAGTTCCGGACAGGGCAAGAACACTGAAGCTTTCTTT. This gives the protein CASSSGQGKNTEAFF.

V usage is TRBV19 and J usage is TRBJ1-2, with 9 bases aligning to TRBD1. This CDR3 spans 14 amino acids. Germline CDR1 reads LNHDA; CDR2 reads SQIVND (reference sequence). V lost 4 bases and J lost 5; bases outside the gene matches: 5. CDR3 in amino acids: CASSRTGDGYGYTF. CDR3 nucleotide sequence: TGTGCCAGTAGTAGGACAGGGGATGGGTATGGCTACACCTTC.

The J gene is TRBJ2-4, the V gene TRBV20-1, with D uncertain. Trimming left V 7 bases short and J 8 bases short, with 12 bases between. This CDR3 contains 11 residues. Germline V CDR1 and CDR2: DFQATT, SNEGSKA (reference sequence). The CDR3 here is CSVPTLDIQYF. The CDR3, as DNA: TGCAGTGTCCCAACTTTGGACATTCAGTACTTC.

J is TRBJ2-5 and V is TRBV30, with 8 positions matching TRBD2. V shed 2 bases, J shed 5 bases, and the junction held 1 base outside the gene matches. There are 12 residues in the CDR3. Per the germline V gene, CDR1 is GTSNPN and CDR2 is SVGIG (reference sequence). The CDR3 bases are TGTGCCTGGAGTACGGGAGGGGAGACCCAGTACTTC. Amino acids: CAWSTGGETQYF.

The V call is TRBV12-5, the J call TRBJ1-1, with unresolved D. CDR1 LGHNT and CDR2 FRNRAP come from the germline V gene. Trimming removed 0 bases at V and 9 bases at J, with 11 bases between. The length of the CDR3 is 13 residues. CDR3 in amino acids: CASGLVQGGKAFF. The CDR3 DNA reads as TGTGCTAGTGGTTTGGTACAAGGCGGAAAAGCTTTCTTT.

This clone has a single count. The chain combines TRBV18 with TRBJ1-1; no clear D gene. The CDR3 is 14 residues long. The V and J ends lost 0 bases and 1 base respectively, with 6 bases between them. CDR1 and CDR2 (germline): KGHSH, LQKENI. The CDR3: CASSPPRGNTEAFF. CDR3 sequence (DNA): TGTGCCAGCTCACCACCGCGGGGGAACACTGAAGCTTTCTTT.

The V and J genes are TRBV19 and TRBJ2-5, with TRBD2 matching 13 bases. Germline loops: CDR1 LNHDA, CDR2 SQIVND (reference sequence). The CDR3 is 16 amino acids. V shed 7 bases and J 4 bases; nucleotides not matched to a gene: 9. The CDR3 DNA sequence: TGTGCCAGTACCTCGGGACTAGCGGGGTTGGGAGAGACCCAGTACTTC. This gives the protein CASTSGLAGLGETQYF.

CDR3 in DNA: TGCAGCGCGGGGGACGCGGGTTACGAGCAGTACTTC. Protein product: CSAGDAGYEQYF. V gene TRBV29-1 combines with J gene TRBJ2-7, with TRBD2 as a possible D gene (6 bases). Trimming left V 7 bases short and J 4 bases short, with 14 bases between. CDR1 and CDR2 (germline): SQVTM, ANQGSEA. The CDR3 consists of 12 residues.

This rearrangement joins TRBV2 to TRBJ2-1, with 9 bases fitting TRBD2. CDR1 is SNHLY and CDR2 is FYNNEI in the germline V gene. CDR3 size: 15 residues. With V trimmed by 4 bases and J by 9 bases, 10 bases remained unmatched. The CDR3 is CASSVLAGGLSEQFF. The DNA for the CDR3 is TGTGCCAGCAGTGTTCTGGCGGGGGGGCTGAGTGAGCAGTTCTTC.

This clone has more than one count but fewer than ten. The rearrangement uses TRBV6-5 and TRBJ2-3, with D possibly matching TRBD2 (5 bases). The germline V gene encodes CDR1 MNHEY and CDR2 SVGAGI. This CDR3 is 11 amino acids long. The V end lost 7 bases, the J end lost 6 bases, and 8 bases lay between the germline ends. CDR3 sequence (DNA): TGTGCCAGCACCCGCGGGGATACGCAGTATTTT. Translating gives CASTRGDTQYF.

This clone was picked up a small number of times. The chain uses TRBV6-5 and TRBJ2-3, with 7 bases matching TRBD1. V lost 5 bases to trimming and J lost 1 base; unmatched junction nucleotides: 3. The length of the CDR3 is 14 residues. Germline V gene sequence: CDR1 MNHEY, CDR2 SVGAGI. As DNA, the CDR3 is TGTGCCAGCAGTCCCCAGGGGGGCACAGATACGCAGTATTTT. Amino acids: CASSPQGGTDTQYF.

This chain connects TRBV30 to TRBJ2-3, with 7 bases aligning to TRBD1. Losses at the gene ends were 7 bases for V and 3 bases for J; bases not matched to a gene: 10. The germline gives CDR1 GTSNPN, CDR2 SVGIG (reference sequence). CDR3 size: 14 residues. DNA for the CDR3: TGTGCCTTAATAAGACAGGGACCTACAGATACGCAGTATTTT. Amino acids: CALIRQGPTDTQYF.